These 18 T cell receptor beta chains were all obtained from the same sample, sequenced in a study of blood T cells in healthy people across ages (dated by TCRdb to between 2014 and 2016). Library prep was done by 5' RACE. The instrument given in TCRdb is Illumina HiSeq 2500. A second roughly 6 to 12 cycle PCR used a sample-barcoded 5' primer and a J-beta primer mix. Using fastp at Q25 and MiXCR, TCRdb reprocessed the public reads and kept productive beta chains. Entries are consolidated by CDR3 protein sequence, retaining the most common genes and DNA. This sample is represented by 850,000 to 1,300,000 distinct CDR3 sequences; roughly 45% of them were singletons. The ten top clones hold 18% of the sample. The sequenced material came from blood. The receptors originated from a woman aged 55-69 years in good health.

This clonotype was observed at least ten times. V usage is TRBV20-1 and J usage is TRBJ2-7; 13 positions agree with TRBD2. The CDR3 is 16 residues long. V lost 3 bases, J lost 7 bases, and 12 bases stayed unmatched. The germline gives CDR1 DFQATT, CDR2 SNEGSKA (reference sequence). The CDR3 nucleotides read TGCAGTGCTAGTCGGACTAGCGGGAGAAGTACGGGAGAGCAGTACTTC. Its protein product is CSASRTSGRSTGEQYF.

The CDR3 DNA follows: TGTGCCAGCAGCCGGACACTTGGGGCCAACGTCCTGACTTTC. It codes for CASSRTLGANVLTF. The V gene is TRBV28, the J gene TRBJ2-6; D is possibly TRBD1 (5 bases). The CDR3 has 14 residues. Trimming stripped 6 bases from V and 3 bases from J, with 9 bases between. Germline CDR1 reads MDHEN; CDR2 reads SYDVKM.

Comments on this clonotype: A much larger clone sits a single nucleotide away, making a read error possible. The chain uses TRBV10-3 and TRBJ2-5; D remains ambiguous. The DNA end favors TRBJ2-7, so the J call may be wrong. CDR1 ENHRY and CDR2 SYGVKD come from the germline V gene. The CDR3 is 11 residues long. This CDR3 is CASSRDCEQYF. In DNA form, the CDR3 reads TGTGCCTCATCGCGAGATTGCGAGCAGTACTTC.

The chain combines TRBV20-1 with TRBJ2-3; TRBD2 might be the D (6 bases). The CDR3 sequence is 11 residues long. Germline values: CDR1 DFQATT, CDR2 SNEGSKA (reference sequence). V lost 7 bases and J lost 6, with 11 bases in between. The CDR3 sequence is CSVRTTDTQYF. CDR3 DNA sequence: TGCAGTGTCAGGACTACCGATACGCAGTATTTT.

This clonotype has only one observation. The CDR3 DNA is TGCAGTGCTACCGGGGTAGGGGACAATGAGCAGTACTTC. Residues: CSATGVGDNEQYF. This chain joins TRBV20-1 and TRBJ2-7; maybe TRBD1 (6 bases). This CDR3 has 13 residues. V dropped 4 bases and J dropped 7 bases, with 17 bases sitting between them. Germline lookup yields CDR1 DFQATT and CDR2 SNEGSKA (reference sequence).

This clonotype was counted a single time. V and J are TRBV12-3 or TRBV12-4 and TRBJ2-1; TRBD2 matches 7 bases. The CDR3 totals 17 residues. The V gene end was trimmed by 5 bases and the J gene end by 0 bases; junction bases not matched to a gene: 10. CDR3: CASSPLAGEGSYNEQFF. The CDR3 DNA reads TGTGCCAGCAGTCCCCTTGCGGGAGAGGGCTCCTACAATGAGCAGTTCTTC.

This clonotype has a count of ten or more. Sequence at one end of the junction differs from germline and may be a read error. The V and J genes are TRBV4-1 and TRBJ2-1, with D maybe TRBD1 (7 bases). The CDR3 is 12 residues long. Germline CDR1 and CDR2: MGHRA and YSYEKL. CDR3: CASSQGGNEQFF. The CDR3 nucleotides read TGTGCCAGCAGCCAGGGGGGCAATGAGCAGTTCTTC.

This sequence joins TRBV11-3 and TRBJ2-1; the match to TRBD2 covers 7 bases. The closer fit of TRBJ2-7 to the DNA end suggests the J call may be wrong. Germline-derived CDR1 and CDR2 are SGHNT and YENEEA. CDR3 length: 17 residues. The CDR3 sequence: CASSLNLAGWPYNEQYF. The CDR3 bases are TGTGCCAGCAGCCTAAACTTAGCGGGTTGGCCCTACAATGAGCAGTACTTC.

The rearrangement joins TRBV2 to TRBJ2-5; D might be TRBD2 (5 bases). This CDR3 region has 14 residues. The V gene lost 6 bases and the J gene lost 1 base, with 12 bases spanning the gap. Germline V gene data show CDR1 as SNHLY and CDR2 as FYNNEI. CDR3 sequence: CASRELRAQETQYF. In DNA, the CDR3 is TGTGCCAGCAGGGAGCTGAGGGCCCAAGAGACCCAGTACTTC.

This chain uses TRBV3-1 with TRBJ1-1; no definite D call. The germline CDR1 and CDR2 sequences are LGHDT and YNNKEL (reference sequence). Between the trimmed V and J ends, which lost 1 base and 0 bases, there was a span of 12 bases. This CDR3 contains 16 residues. The CDR3 nucleotides read TGTGCCAGCAGCCAAGTGGATAGCGGGCTGAACACTGAAGCTTTCTTT. Amino acid sequence: CASSQVDSGLNTEAFF.

This clonotype was detected ten times or more. The CDR3 DNA is TGCAGCGTTGAGATCGGAGGGGATGGCTACACCTTC. Translation gives CSVEIGGDGYTF. The rearrangement links TRBV29-1 to TRBJ1-2; the D gene is possibly TRBD1 (5 bases). V lost 3 bases, J lost 6 bases, and 11 bases lay in between. Germline V gene lookup returns CDR1 SQVTM and CDR2 ANQGSEA. This CDR3 has 12 amino acids.

This chain links TRBV12-3 or TRBV12-4 with TRBJ2-3, with 9 positions matching TRBD2. This CDR3 comprises 17 residues. J gave up 5 bases and V 2 bases, and 11 bases lay outside the gene matches. In DNA form, the CDR3 reads TGTGCCAGCAGTTTATATTCGGGCGGGAGGGTCGGAGATACGCAGTATTTT. Translation: CASSLYSGGRVGDTQYF.

This clonotype turned up a few times. The gene calls are TRBV15 and TRBJ2-7, with a possible D match to TRBD1 (5 bases). The CDR3 is 12 amino acids. Trimming stripped 3 bases from V and 6 bases from J, with 9 bases between. Germline CDR1 reads LNHNV; CDR2 reads YYDKDF (reference sequence). CDR3 in DNA: TGTGCCACCAGCAGCCAAAGGGGCGAGCAGTACTTC. Amino acid sequence: CATSSQRGEQYF. The full variable domain, its missing parts supplied by reference TRBV15 and TRBJ2-7, is DAMVIQNPRYQVTQFGKPVTLSCSQTLNHNVMYWYQQKSSQAPKLLFHYYDKDFNNEADTPDNFQSRRPNTSFCFLDIRSPGLGDTAMYLCATSSQRGEQYFGPGTRLTVT.

The chain joins TRBV27 to TRBJ1-5; D may be TRBD1 (5 bases). Deletions cut 6 bases from V and 7 bases from J, with 16 bases between. The CDR3 runs to 14 residues. CDR1 MNHEY and CDR2 SMNVEV come from the germline V gene (reference sequence). The CDR3 sequence: CASSFGGVGQPQHF. The CDR3 DNA sequence: TGTGCCAGCAGCTTCGGAGGGGTGGGACAGCCCCAGCATTTT.

This clonotype showed up just a few times. The V call is TRBV7-9, the J call TRBJ2-5; D unresolved. The end of the DNA fits TRBJ2-7 better, so the J call may be wrong. This CDR3 contains 15 residues. Germline CDR1 and CDR2: SEHNR and FQNEAQ (reference sequence). In DNA, the CDR3 is TGTGCCAGCAGCTTAGGCCCGCCTACCATTGCCGAGCAGTACTTC. Its protein is CASSLGPPTIAEQYF.

In its sample, this clonotype was seen many times. This chain joins TRBV29-1 and TRBJ1-2; D is undetermined. CDR1 is SQVTM, CDR2 ANQGSEA, per germline. The length of the CDR3 is 13 residues. V lost 1 base to trimming and J lost 5 bases, with 11 bases between them. The CDR3 sequence is CSVEVTVNYGYTF. The DNA for the CDR3 is TGCAGCGTTGAAGTTACAGTGAATTATGGCTACACCTTC. Filled out from reference TRBV29-1 and TRBJ1-2, the complete variable domain reads SAVISQKPSRDICQRGTSLTIQCQVDSQVTMMFWYRQQPGQSLTLIATANQGSEATYESGFVIDKFPISRPNLTFSTLTVSNMSPEDSSIYLCSVEVTVNYGYTFGSGTRLTVV.

This chain links TRBV27 with TRBJ2-7; TRBD1 matches at 8 bases. The ends lost 2 bases at V and 5 bases at J; junction bases unmatched: 5. The CDR3 consists of 14 residues. The germline V gene has CDR1 MNHEY and CDR2 SMNVEV (reference sequence). The CDR3 DNA follows: TGTGCCAGCAGTTTACGGACAGGGACCCACGAGCAGTACTTC. It encodes CASSLRTGTHEQYF.

The V call is TRBV6-5, the J call TRBJ2-7; D gene ambiguous. Trimming left V 4 bases short and J 5 bases short, with 9 bases between. CDR1 MNHEY and CDR2 SVGAGI come from the germline V gene. The CDR3 consists of 12 residues. The CDR3 nucleotides read TGTGCCAGCAGTTCGTTCCCCGACGAGCAGTACTTC. It is translated as CASSSFPDEQYF.